The next 10 T cell receptor beta chains were all read from a single sample in a study of cytomegalovirus exposure and HLA in healthy donors. The PCR had 60 Vbeta and 13 Jbeta primers. The table came from immunoSEQ multiplex PCR; TCRdb's copy has only in-frame clones and leaves some out. The sample comprises 150,000 to 160,000 clones, around 84% of which are singletons, and roughly 2.4% rests with the top ten. The sequencing sample was made of PBMCs. These receptors all come from a woman aged 18 to 35 in good health and CMV-seronegative.

J is TRBJ2-7 and V is TRBV4-3; 8 bases map to TRBD1. Germline V gene data show CDR1 as LGHNA and CDR2 as YSLEER. V was pared by 4 bases and J by 5 bases, with 10 bases of the junction left unmatched. The CDR3 is 15 residues long. The CDR3 loop is CASSLQGAAGDEQYF. In DNA, the CDR3 is TGCGCCAGCAGCCTCCAGGGGGCTGCTGGTGACGAGCAGTACTTC.

The gene calls are TRBV19 and TRBJ2-1; 10 nucleotides align to TRBD1. V was clipped by 9 bases and J by 7 bases; unmatched bases: 15. The CDR3 spans 16 residues. Germline V gene sequence: CDR1 LNHDA, CDR2 SQIVND (reference sequence). The CDR3 DNA follows: TGTGCCAGCGGGACAGGGGAGGATATTTGGGCTAATGAGCAGTTCTTC. Amino acids: CASGTGEDIWANEQFF.

The chain joins TRBV7-8 to TRBJ1-5; TRBD1 is a possible D gene (5 bases). Trimming removed 5 bases from V and 0 bases from J, with 17 bases in between. Germline CDR1 is SGHVS and CDR2 is FQNEAQ. The length of the CDR3 is 17 residues. CDR3 in DNA: TGTGCCAGCAGCCGGCGGGACCGCCGCTATAGCAATCAGCCCCAGCATTTT. This encodes CASSRRDRRYSNQPQHF.

The sample holds a few counts of this clone. The sample has other DNA sequences that encode this CDR3 too. This chain links TRBV5-4 with TRBJ2-7, with 10 nucleotides matching TRBD1. Germline loops: CDR1 SGHNT, CDR2 YYREEE (reference sequence). V gave up 0 bases and J gave up 5 bases; unmatched junction bases: 2. CDR3 length: 14 residues. The CDR3 here is CASSLAGQGDEQYF. CDR3 bases: TGTGCCAGCAGCTTGGCCGGACAGGGGGACGAGCAGTACTTC.

The rearrangement joins TRBV5-1 to TRBJ1-6; D possibly corresponds to TRBD1 (5 bases). This CDR3 has 15 amino acids. From germline, CDR1 is SGHRS and CDR2 YFSETQ. V lost 1 base to trimming and J lost 8 bases, with 13 bases between them. The CDR3 loop is CASSLSGDWDSPLHF. CDR3 bases: TGCGCCAGCAGCTTGTCTGGGGACTGGGATTCACCCCTCCACTTT.

Only one count was recorded for this clone. One junction end does not reproduce the germline sequence, and a read error may be involved. The V call is TRBV7-7, the J call TRBJ2-1; 7 bases are a match to TRBD2. CDR1 and CDR2 (germline): SSHAT, FNYEAQ (reference sequence). This CDR3 comprises 13 residues. In nucleotides, the CDR3 is TGTGCTAGCAGCTTAGAGCGGGACTCTGAGCAGTTCTTC. Protein sequence: CASSLERDSEQFF.

V gene TRBV28 combines with J gene TRBJ2-7; weak D call: TRBD2 (5 bases). The CDR3 runs to 11 residues. Germline V lookup: CDR1 MDHEN, CDR2 SYDVKM. Trimming left V 2 bases short and J 12 bases short, with 11 bases between. CDR3 sequence: CASSLDGEGYF. The DNA of the CDR3 is TGTGCCAGCAGTTTAGATGGAGAGGGGTACTTC. The full variable domain, with the rest looked up from reference TRBV28 and TRBJ2-7, is DVKVTQSSRYLVKRTGEKVFLECVQDMDHENMFWYRQDPGLGLRLIYFSYDVKMKEKGDIPEGYSVSREKKERFSLILESASTNQTSMYLCASSLDGEGYFGPGTRLTVT.

The genes are TRBV2 and TRBJ2-2; 7 nucleotides agree with TRBD2. Germline V lookup: CDR1 SNHLY, CDR2 FYNNEI. J was trimmed by 13 bases and V by 5 bases; bases with no gene match: 10. The CDR3 extends over 13 amino acids. CDR3: CASSLSGVFGLFF. CDR3 DNA sequence: TGTGCCAGCAGTCTCAGCGGGGTCTTCGGGCTGTTTTTT.

The CDR3 DNA follows: TGTGCCAGCAGCGCCCGGGACGAGCAGTACTTC. Protein sequence: CASSARDEQYF. This sequence joins TRBV21-1 and TRBJ2-7; the table assigns TRBD2, which was not confirmed against the DNA. TRBV21-1 is a listed pseudogene. There are 11 residues in the CDR3.

The gene calls are TRBV30 and TRBJ2-1; 7 nucleotides match TRBD2. Per germline, CDR1 GTSNPN and CDR2 SVGIG (reference sequence). The CDR3 runs 14 residues. Trimming cost V 3 bases and J 6 bases; bases outside gene matches: 8. CDR3 DNA: TGTGCCTGGAGAGACCCCGGGACTACCAATGAGCAGTTCTTC. It yields the protein CAWRDPGTTNEQFF.